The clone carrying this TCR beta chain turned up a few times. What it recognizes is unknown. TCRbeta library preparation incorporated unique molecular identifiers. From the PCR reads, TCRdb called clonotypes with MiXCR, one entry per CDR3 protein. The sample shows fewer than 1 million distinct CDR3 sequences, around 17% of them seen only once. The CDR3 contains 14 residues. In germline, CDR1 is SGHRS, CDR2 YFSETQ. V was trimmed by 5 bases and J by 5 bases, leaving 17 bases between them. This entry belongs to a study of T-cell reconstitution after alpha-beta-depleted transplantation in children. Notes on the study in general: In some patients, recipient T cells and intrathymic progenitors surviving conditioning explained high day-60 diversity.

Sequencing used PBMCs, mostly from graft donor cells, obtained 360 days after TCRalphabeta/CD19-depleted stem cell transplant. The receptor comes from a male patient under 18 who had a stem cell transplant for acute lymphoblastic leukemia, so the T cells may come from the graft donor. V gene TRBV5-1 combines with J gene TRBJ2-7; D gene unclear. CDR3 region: CASRPRSGKDEQYF. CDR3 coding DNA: TGCGCCAGCAGACCGCGGTCGGGTAAAGACGAGCAGTACTTC.